Described below is a single T cell receptor beta chain sequence and its context. This sample was included in a study of lymphopenia after photon versus proton radiotherapy. Germline assignment: CDR1 SQVTM and CDR2 ANQGSEA. V was clipped by 7 bases and J by 6 bases; unmatched bases: 3. This CDR3 contains 13 residues. The assay was immunoSEQ multiplex PCR, and TCRdb's table has in-frame clones only and misses some. The sample includes 65,000 to 85,000 clones, about 90% of them seen just once. The V gene is TRBV29-1, the J gene TRBJ2-1; 13 positions agree with TRBD2. The starting material was peripheral blood, obtained from a patient treated with photon-based radiotherapy. The origin of this receptor is a woman between 35 and 50 years old with cholangiocarcinoma. In DNA form, the CDR3 reads TGCAGCGGACGACTAGCGGGAGGCAATGAGCAGTTCTTC. As protein: CSGRLAGGNEQFF.